This TCR beta chain came from a study of T cells after yellow fever vaccination. Overall study findings and caveats: A large majority of primary-vaccination clones showed up again after the booster (about 96% CD4, about 87% CD8). The secondary response was weaker, and its peak arrived faster, on day 5 versus 15.

5'RACE template switching added a universal primer site and UMIs to TCR cDNA. TCRdb re-derived calls from the 5' RACE reads in MiXCR, one entry per CDR3 protein. The table has approximately 130,000 distinct CDR3 sequences, approximately 14% seen once. As concerns this clonotype: Its antigen is undetermined.

The CDR3 sequence is 14 residues long. Germline values: CDR1 ENHRY, CDR2 SYGVKD. J gave up 9 bases and V 7 bases, and 12 bases lay outside the gene matches. The rearrangement links TRBV10-3 to TRBJ2-1, with TRBD2 matching over 7 bases. The sample in question was CD8+ T cells sorted from PBMCs, obtained 5 days after the yellow fever booster vaccination. The sequence was obtained from a man in his late teens or twenties who received the YFV17D yellow fever vaccine. In DNA form, the CDR3 reads TGTGCCATCACTTCAGCGGGGCCCAACGCTGAGCAGTTCTTC. Translating gives CAITSAGPNAEQFF.